The present entry profiles one T cell receptor beta chain with its context. Its antigen is still unknown. This record belongs to a study of T cell responses to AZD1222 COVID-19 vaccine. The study, taken as a whole, reports: Only a handful of AZD1222 recipients tested seropositive at baseline. Sampling that yielded the repertoires occurred only after the peak T cell response. Donors in the cohort were predominantly white British and more often female, and clonal diversity was possibly underestimated.

Only in-frame clones appear in the TCRdb table, and some are missing; sequencing was by immunoSEQ multiplex PCR. The sample includes about 140,000 clones, 75% to 95% of them seen just once. The sequence was collected from an adult who received the MenACWY meningococcal vaccine as a control. Source: peripheral blood, taken 28 days after the second dose of the MenACWY control vaccine.

The CDR3 DNA reads as TGTGCCAGCAGCCGGGACAGTAGCAATCAGCCCCAGCATTTT. This translates into CASSRDSSNQPQHF. The J gene is TRBJ1-5, the V gene TRBV7-2; 7 bases are shared with TRBD1. Germline CDR1 is SGHTA and CDR2 is FQGNSA. The CDR3 is made up of 14 amino acids. Losses at the gene ends were 5 bases for V and 0 bases for J; bases not matched to a gene: 1.